This is a list of T cell receptor beta chains from one sample in a study of T cell changes during pregnancy in multiple sclerosis. The table came from immunoSEQ multiplex PCR; TCRdb's copy has only in-frame clones and leaves some out. The sample lists 30,000 to 45,000 clones, 93% occurring once. Specimen: CD4+ T cells from peripheral blood mononuclear cells, collected in the first trimester of pregnancy. All receptors come from a female donor with multiple sclerosis, enrolled in a pregnancy study. CDR3s include the opening cysteine and the closing phenylalanine or tryptophan. The D gene is left open where the match is weak. Size tells how often a clone was seen (once, few, many) or the class of an expanded clone, and some rows leave it out.

D: .; V: TRBV5-4; J: TRBJ1-1; size: once; CDR3: CASSLVAGNTEAFF; DNA: TGTGCCAGCAGCTTAGTCGCGGGGAACACTGAAGCTTTCTTT
D: TRBD1; V: TRBV18; J: TRBJ2-1; size: .; CDR3: CASSPPGQAPNEQFF; DNA: TGTGCCAGCTCTCCTCCGGGACAGGCACCCAATGAGCAGTTCTTC
D: .; V: TRBV6-6; J: TRBJ2-2; size: .; CDR3: CASSYGEGGTGELFF; DNA: TGTGCCAGCAGTTACGGGGAGGGGGGGACCGGGGAGCTGTTTTTT
D: TRBD1; V: TRBV18; J: TRBJ2-2; size: .; CDR3: CASSPKPPVGQGAGELFF; DNA: TGTGCCAGCTCACCAAAGCCCCCGGTCGGACAGGGGGCCGGGGAGCTGTTTTTT
D: .; V: TRBV29-1; J: TRBJ2-1; size: .; CDR3: CSVDGRANEQFF; DNA: TGCAGCGTTGATGGCAGGGCAAATGAGCAGTTCTTC
D: TRBD2; V: TRBV4-2; J: TRBJ2-1; size: .; CDR3: CASSQVGGTSGNEQFF; DNA: TGTGCCAGCAGCCAAGTGGGAGGGACTAGCGGCAATGAGCAGTTCTTC
D: .; V: TRBV7-6; J: TRBJ1-3; size: .; CDR3: CASSLGGGILNTIYF; DNA: TGTGCCAGCAGCTTAGGAGGAGGGATCCTAAACACCATATATTTT
D: TRBD2; V: TRBV5-4; J: TRBJ2-3; size: .; CDR3: CASIPGAGGPTDTQYF; DNA: TGTGCCAGCATCCCGGGGGCGGGAGGGCCCACAGATACGCAGTATTTT
D: .; V: TRBV6-1; J: TRBJ1-2; size: .; CDR3: CASITRAYNYGYTF; DNA: TGTGCCAGCATAACCAGGGCCTATAACTATGGCTACACCTTC
D: TRBD2; V: TRBV4-1; J: TRBJ2-7; size: .; CDR3: CASSQGAGGTYEQYF; DNA: TGCGCCAGCAGCCAAGGAGCGGGGGGCACCTACGAGCAGTACTTC
D: .; V: TRBV5-1; J: TRBJ1-1; size: .; CDR3: CASSSRTVNTEAFF; DNA: TGCGCCAGCAGCTCCAGGACTGTGAACACTGAAGCTTTCTTT
D: TRBD1; V: TRBV18; J: TRBJ1-1; size: .; CDR3: CASSRTQGQPNTEAFF; DNA: TGTGCCAGCTCACGCACGCAGGGACAGCCGAACACTGAAGCTTTCTTT
D: .; V: TRBV5-1; J: TRBJ2-5; size: .; CDR3: CASSLRETQYF; DNA: TGCGCCAGCAGCTTGCGAGAGACCCAGTACTTC
D: TRBD2; V: TRBV5-1; J: TRBJ2-5; size: .; CDR3: CASSLTSGGETQYF; DNA: TGCGCCAGCAGCTTGACTAGCGGGGGAGAGACCCAGTACTTC
D: .; V: TRBV2; J: TRBJ2-7; size: medium-sized; CDR3: CASNGRDRIYEQYF; DNA: TGTGCCAGCAACGGACGGGATCGAATCTACGAGCAGTACTTC
D: TRBD1; V: TRBV5-1; J: TRBJ2-5; size: .; CDR3: CASSLTGWQETQYF; DNA: TGCGCCAGCAGCCTGACAGGGTGGCAAGAGACCCAGTACTTC
D: .; V: TRBV29-1; J: TRBJ2-1; size: .; CDR3: CSVEPGDKSDEQFF; DNA: TGCAGCGTTGAGCCGGGAGACAAGAGCGATGAGCAGTTCTTC
D: .; V: TRBV27; J: TRBJ2-2; size: .; CDR3: CASSIRQPPNTGELFF; DNA: TGTGCCAGCAGTATAAGACAGCCGCCGAACACCGGGGAGCTGTTTTTT
D: .; V: TRBV5-1; J: TRBJ1-1; size: .; CDR3: CASSLVIDTEAFF; DNA: TGCGCCAGCAGCTTGGTTATCGACACTGAAGCTTTCTTT
D: .; V: TRBV9; J: TRBJ1-5; size: few; CDR3: CASSSGDGVQPQHF; DNA: TGTGCCAGCAGCTCGGGGGATGGGGTTCAGCCCCAGCATTTT
D: .; V: TRBV10-3; J: TRBJ1-1; size: .; CDR3: CAISEKGVGTEAFF; DNA: TGTGCCATCAGTGAAAAAGGGGTGGGCACTGAAGCTTTCTTT
D: TRBD1; V: TRBV12-5; J: TRBJ1-1; size: .; CDR3: CASGLLSQGASYTEAFF; DNA: TGTGCTAGTGGTTTGTTGTCCCAGGGGGCCTCCTACACTGAAGCTTTCTTT
D: .; V: TRBV28; J: TRBJ2-2; size: .; CDR3: CASSLRQGLSGELFF; DNA: TGTGCCAGCAGTTTAAGGCAGGGCTTATCCGGGGAGCTGTTTTTT
D: .; V: TRBV6-1; J: TRBJ1-1; size: .; CDR3: CASSVTVITEAFF; DNA: TGTGCCAGCAGTGTTACAGTGATCACTGAAGCTTTCTTT
D: TRBD1; V: TRBV6-5; J: TRBJ1-5; size: once; CDR3: CASSRTGIGNQPQHF; DNA: TGTGCCAGCAGCCGGACAGGGATCGGCAATCAGCCCCAGCATTTT
D: .; V: TRBV4-3; J: TRBJ1-4; size: .; CDR3: CASSQEGAGGNEKLFF; DNA: TGCGCCAGCAGCCAAGAGGGTGCCGGGGGTAATGAAAAACTGTTTTTT
D: .; V: TRBV19; J: TRBJ1-5; size: .; CDR3: CASNVGSGQPQHF; DNA: TGTGCCAGCAACGTGGGATCGGGGCAGCCCCAGCATTTT
D: TRBD2; V: TRBV10-3; J: TRBJ2-5; size: .; CDR3: CAISGFASGATLMQETQYF; DNA: TGTGCCATCAGTGGTTTTGCGAGCGGGGCGACTCTCATGCAAGAGACCCAGTACTTC
D: .; V: TRBV6-1; J: TRBJ1-2; size: .; CDR3: CASSELEKTGGYTF; DNA: TGTGCCAGCAGTGAGCTTGAGAAGACGGGGGGCTACACCTTC
D: TRBD2; V: TRBV5-1; J: TRBJ2-1; size: once; CDR3: CASSSGLAGVNEQFF; DNA: TGCGCCAGCAGCTCGGGACTAGCGGGGGTGAATGAGCAGTTCTTC
D: TRBD1; V: TRBV19; J: TRBJ1-3; size: .; CDR3: CAAGTAGNTIYF; DNA: TGTGCCGCCGGGACAGCTGGAAACACCATATATTTT
D: .; V: TRBV5-6; J: TRBJ2-7; size: .; CDR3: CASSLGRAYEQYF; DNA: TGTGCCAGCAGCTTGGGCAGGGCCTACGAGCAGTACTTC
D: .; V: TRBV28; J: TRBJ2-6; size: .; CDR3: CASSAQGSGANVLTF; DNA: TGTGCCAGCAGTGCACAGGGCTCGGGGGCCAACGTCCTGACTTTC
D: .; V: TRBV5-1; J: TRBJ2-3; size: once; CDR3: CASSSRDTSFGTQYF; DNA: TGCGCCAGCAGCTCCCGGGACACCTCTTTCGGTACGCAGTATTTT
D: TRBD2; V: TRBV5-1; J: TRBJ2-7; size: .; CDR3: CASSLGGTSGAYEQYF; DNA: TGCGCCAGCAGCTTGGGGGGGACTAGCGGGGCCTACGAGCAGTACTTC
D: TRBD1; V: TRBV19; J: TRBJ1-4; size: few; CDR3: CASSPTGGGNEKLFF; DNA: TGTGCCAGTAGTCCCACAGGGGGAGGTAATGAAAAACTGTTTTTT
D: TRBD1; V: TRBV6-1; J: TRBJ1-6; size: .; CDR3: CASRMTGINSPLHF; DNA: TGTGCCAGCAGGATGACAGGGATAAATTCACCCCTCCACTTT
D: .; V: TRBV6-1; J: TRBJ1-1; size: .; CDR3: CASSEGSPGLEAFF; DNA: TGTGCCAGCAGTGAAGGGTCCCCAGGACTTGAAGCTTTCTTT
D: TRBD1; V: TRBV27; J: TRBJ2-7; size: .; CDR3: CASSSPGQGSYEQYF; DNA: TGTGCCAGCAGTTCCCCCGGACAGGGTTCCTACGAGCAGTACTTC
D: .; V: TRBV7-9; J: TRBJ1-5; size: .; CDR3: CASSVQGNQPQHF; DNA: TGTGCCAGCAGCGTTCAGGGAAATCAGCCCCAGCATTTT
D: TRBD1; V: TRBV10-3; J: TRBJ2-7; size: .; CDR3: CAITTGTGTYEQYF; DNA: TGTGCCATCACAACCGGGACAGGGACATACGAGCAGTACTTC
D: TRBD1; V: TRBV5-1; J: TRBJ2-2; size: .; CDR3: CASSLGPATGDTGELFF; DNA: TGCGCCAGCAGCTTGGGTCCCGCTACAGGGGACACCGGGGAGCTGTTTTTT
D: .; V: TRBV6-1; J: TRBJ1-1; size: .; CDR3: CASSVRTDTEAFF; DNA: TGTGCCAGCAGTGTCAGGACAGATACTGAAGCTTTCTTT
D: .; V: TRBV15; J: TRBJ1-2; size: .; CDR3: CATSRGSGANYGYTF; DNA: TGTGCCACCAGCAGAGGATCAGGGGCTAACTATGGCTACACCTTC
D: .; V: TRBV7-2; J: TRBJ1-2; size: .; CDR3: CASSTPAGIGYGYTF; DNA: TGTGCCAGCAGCACCCCAGCAGGGATAGGCTATGGCTACACCTTC
D: .; V: TRBV2; J: TRBJ1-4; size: .; CDR3: CASSAGSSNEKLFF; DNA: TGTGCCAGCAGTGCCGGGTCCTCTAATGAAAAACTGTTTTTT